This T cell receptor beta chain was sequenced in a study of long-term antiretroviral therapy in people with HIV. Study findings and constraints: Every time point showed a repertoire led by clones expanded before ART. Blood draws took place between about 2003 and 2017 and possibly involved older ART regimens.

Details on this clone: Antigen specificity is unknown.

The immunoSEQ assay was v3.0, run at survey level. The assay was immunoSEQ multiplex PCR, and TCRdb's table has in-frame clones only and misses some. The sample has tens of thousands of clones; more than 75% are singletons. V shed 5 bases and J shed 4 bases, with 9 bases lying between them. The CDR3 covers 13 residues. Germline V gene lookup returns CDR1 SGHVS and CDR2 FQNEAQ. The TCR originated in a woman between 25 and 40 years old with HIV. The specimen comprised unsorted PBMCs, sampled about 2.7 years before starting antiretroviral therapy. V gene TRBV7-8 combines with J gene TRBJ2-1; D might be TRBD1 (6 bases). The CDR3 DNA follows: TGTGCCAGCAGCCGAGGGGGATACAATGAGCAGTTCTTC. Protein: CASSRGGYNEQFF.